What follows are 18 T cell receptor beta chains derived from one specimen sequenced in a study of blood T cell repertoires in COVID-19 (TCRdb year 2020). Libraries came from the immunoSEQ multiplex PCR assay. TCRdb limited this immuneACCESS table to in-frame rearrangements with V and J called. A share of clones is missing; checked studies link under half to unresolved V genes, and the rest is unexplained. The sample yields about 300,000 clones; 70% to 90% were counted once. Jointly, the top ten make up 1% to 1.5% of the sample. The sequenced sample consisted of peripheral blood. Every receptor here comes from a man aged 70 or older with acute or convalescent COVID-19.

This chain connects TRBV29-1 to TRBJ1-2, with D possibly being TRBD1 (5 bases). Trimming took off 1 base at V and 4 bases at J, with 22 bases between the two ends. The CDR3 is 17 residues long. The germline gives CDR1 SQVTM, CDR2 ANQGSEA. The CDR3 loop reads CSVEVDTASREVYGYTF. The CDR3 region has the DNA TGCAGCGTTGAAGTGGACACAGCATCGCGGGAAGTCTATGGCTACACCTTC.

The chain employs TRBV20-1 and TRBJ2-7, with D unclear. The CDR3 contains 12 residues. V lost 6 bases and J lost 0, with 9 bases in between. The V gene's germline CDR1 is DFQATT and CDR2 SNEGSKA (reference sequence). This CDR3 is CSASASSYEQYF. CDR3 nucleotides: TGCAGTGCGAGTGCTAGCTCCTACGAGCAGTACTTC.

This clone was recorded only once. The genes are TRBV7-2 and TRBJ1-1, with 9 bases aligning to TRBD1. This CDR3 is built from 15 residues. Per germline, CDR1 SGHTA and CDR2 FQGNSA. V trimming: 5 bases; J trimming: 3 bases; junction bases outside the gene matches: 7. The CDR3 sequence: CASSPGQGRDTEAFF. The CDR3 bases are TGTGCCAGCAGCCCGGGACAGGGTAGGGACACTGAAGCTTTCTTT.

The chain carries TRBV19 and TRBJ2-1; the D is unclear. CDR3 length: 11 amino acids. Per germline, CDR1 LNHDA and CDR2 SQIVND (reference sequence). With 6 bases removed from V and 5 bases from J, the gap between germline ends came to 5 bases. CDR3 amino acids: CASRYNNEQFF. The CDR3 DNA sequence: TGTGCCAGTAGGTACAACAATGAGCAGTTCTTC.

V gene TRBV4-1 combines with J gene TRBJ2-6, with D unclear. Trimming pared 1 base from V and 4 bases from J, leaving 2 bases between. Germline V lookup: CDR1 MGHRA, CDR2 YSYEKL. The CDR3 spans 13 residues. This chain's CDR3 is CASSQAGANVLTF. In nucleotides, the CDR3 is TGCGCCAGCAGCCAAGCAGGGGCCAACGTCCTGACTTTC.

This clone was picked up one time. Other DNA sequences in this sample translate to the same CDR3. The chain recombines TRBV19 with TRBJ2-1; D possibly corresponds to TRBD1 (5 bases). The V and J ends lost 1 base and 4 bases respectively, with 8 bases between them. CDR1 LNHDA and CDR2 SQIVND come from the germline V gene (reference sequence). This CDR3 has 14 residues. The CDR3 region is CASSIVGAYNEQFF. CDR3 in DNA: TGTGCCAGTAGTATAGTAGGGGCATACAATGAGCAGTTCTTC.

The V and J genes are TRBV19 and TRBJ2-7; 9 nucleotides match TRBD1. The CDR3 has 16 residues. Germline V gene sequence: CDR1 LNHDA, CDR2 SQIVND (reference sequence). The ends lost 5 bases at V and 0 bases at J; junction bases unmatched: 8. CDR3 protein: CASSEDRGLSSYEQYF. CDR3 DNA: TGTGCCAGTAGTGAGGACAGGGGCCTCTCCTCCTACGAGCAGTACTTC. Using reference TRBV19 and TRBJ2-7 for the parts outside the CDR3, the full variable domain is DGGITQSPKYLFRKEGQNVTLSCEQNLNHDAMYWYRQDPGQGLRLIYYSQIVNDFQKGDIAEGYSVSREKKESFPLTVTSAQKNPTAFYLCASSEDRGLSSYEQYFGPGTRLTVT.

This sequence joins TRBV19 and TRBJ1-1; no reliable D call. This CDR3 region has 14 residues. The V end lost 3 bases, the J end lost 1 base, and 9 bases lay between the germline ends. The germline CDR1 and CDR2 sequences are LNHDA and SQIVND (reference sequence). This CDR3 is CASSMIYGNTEAFF. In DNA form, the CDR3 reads TGTGCCAGTAGTATGATATACGGGAACACTGAAGCTTTCTTT.

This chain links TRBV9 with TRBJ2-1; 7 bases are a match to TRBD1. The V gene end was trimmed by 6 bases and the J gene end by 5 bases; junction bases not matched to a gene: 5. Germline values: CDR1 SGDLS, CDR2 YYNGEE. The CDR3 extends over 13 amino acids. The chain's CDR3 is CASIQQGNNEQFF. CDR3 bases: TGTGCCAGCATACAACAGGGGAACAATGAGCAGTTCTTC. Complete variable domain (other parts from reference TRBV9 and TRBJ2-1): DSGVTQTPKHLITATGQRVTLRCSPRSGDLSVYWYQQSLDQGLQFLIQYYNGEERAKGNILERFSAQQFPDLHSELNLSSLELGDSALYFCASIQQGNNEQFFGPGTRLTVL.

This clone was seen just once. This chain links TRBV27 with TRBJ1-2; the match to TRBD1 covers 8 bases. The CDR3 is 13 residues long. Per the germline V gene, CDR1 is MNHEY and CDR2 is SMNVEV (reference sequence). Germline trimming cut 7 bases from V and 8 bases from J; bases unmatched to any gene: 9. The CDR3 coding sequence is TGTGCCAGCAAATATCCAGGGGGCGGGGGCTACACCTTC. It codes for CASKYPGGGGYTF.

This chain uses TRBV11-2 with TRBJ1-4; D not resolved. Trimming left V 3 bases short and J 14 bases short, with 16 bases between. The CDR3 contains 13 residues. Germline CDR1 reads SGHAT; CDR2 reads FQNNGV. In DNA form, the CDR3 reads TGTGCCAGCAGCTTTCTGAGAGGCAGTCGGCTGTTTTTT. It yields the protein CASSFLRGSRLFF.

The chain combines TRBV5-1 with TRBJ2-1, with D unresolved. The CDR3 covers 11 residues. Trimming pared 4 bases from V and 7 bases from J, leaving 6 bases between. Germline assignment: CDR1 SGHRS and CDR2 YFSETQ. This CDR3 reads CASSIRNEQFF. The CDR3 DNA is TGCGCCAGCAGCATTCGGAATGAGCAGTTCTTC.

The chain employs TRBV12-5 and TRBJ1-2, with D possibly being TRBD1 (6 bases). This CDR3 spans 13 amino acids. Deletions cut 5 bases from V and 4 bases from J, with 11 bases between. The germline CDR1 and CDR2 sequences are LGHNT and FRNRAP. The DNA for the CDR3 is TGTGCTAGTGGTCACGGGACACCCTATGGCTACACCTTC. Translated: CASGHGTPYGYTF.

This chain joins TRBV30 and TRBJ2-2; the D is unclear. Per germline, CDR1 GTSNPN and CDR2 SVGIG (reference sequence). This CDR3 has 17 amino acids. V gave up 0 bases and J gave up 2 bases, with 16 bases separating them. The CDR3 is CAWSVWHGYSNTGELFF. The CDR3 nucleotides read TGTGCCTGGAGTGTATGGCATGGCTACAGTAACACCGGGGAGCTGTTTTTT.

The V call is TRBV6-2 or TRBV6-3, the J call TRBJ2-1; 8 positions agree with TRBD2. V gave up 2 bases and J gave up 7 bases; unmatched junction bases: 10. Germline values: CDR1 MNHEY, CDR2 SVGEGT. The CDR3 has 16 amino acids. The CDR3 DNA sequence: TGTGCCAGCAGTTACAATCCGGGGGGGGTAGGGAATGAGCAGTTCTTC. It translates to CASSYNPGGVGNEQFF.

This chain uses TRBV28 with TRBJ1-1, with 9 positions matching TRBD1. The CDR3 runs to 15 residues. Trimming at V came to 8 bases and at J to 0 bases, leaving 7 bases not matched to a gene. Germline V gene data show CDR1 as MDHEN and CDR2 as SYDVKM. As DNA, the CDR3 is TGTGCCAGCTCTACAGGGGGCGCGGTGAACACTGAAGCTTTCTTT. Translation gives CASSTGGAVNTEAFF.

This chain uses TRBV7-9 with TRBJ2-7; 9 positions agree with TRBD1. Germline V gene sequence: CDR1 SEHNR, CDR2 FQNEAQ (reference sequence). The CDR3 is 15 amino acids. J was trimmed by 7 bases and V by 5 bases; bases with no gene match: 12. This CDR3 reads CASSPPGTGNREQYF. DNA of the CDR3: TGTGCCAGCAGCCCACCCGGGACAGGGAATAGGGAGCAGTACTTC.

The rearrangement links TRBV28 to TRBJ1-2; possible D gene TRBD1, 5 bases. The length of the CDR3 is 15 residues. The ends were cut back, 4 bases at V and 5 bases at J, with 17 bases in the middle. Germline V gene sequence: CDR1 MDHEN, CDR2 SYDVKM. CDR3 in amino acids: CASSSHDGGRYGYTF. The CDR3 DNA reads TGTGCCAGCAGTTCCCACGACGGGGGTCGGTATGGCTACACCTTC.